These 15 T cell receptor beta chains were all obtained from the same sample, sequenced in a study of blood T cell repertoires in COVID-19. TCRdb's copy holds only in-frame clones and misses some; the assay was immunoSEQ multiplex PCR. The sample gives more than 120,000 clones, more than 70% of which show up once; around 1.5% is in the top ten. The sample was peripheral blood. These receptors all stem from a human donor in a cohort sampled during active COVID-19.

J is TRBJ2-1 and V is TRBV11-2, with 7 bases fitting TRBD1. CDR1 and CDR2 from the germline V gene are SGHAT and FQNNGV. Losses at the gene ends were 5 bases for V and 6 bases for J; bases not matched to a gene: 10. The CDR3 extends over 15 amino acids. This CDR3 reads CASSPLGQAINEQFF. Written as DNA, the CDR3 is TGTGCCAGCAGCCCATTAGGACAGGCGATCAATGAGCAGTTCTTC. The full variable domain, rest sourced from reference TRBV11-2 and TRBJ2-1, is EAGVAQSPRYKIIEKRQSVAFWCNPISGHATLYWYQQILGQGPKLLIQFQNNGVVDDSQLPKDRFSAERLKGVDSTLKIQPAKLEDSAVYLCASSPLGQAINEQFFGPGTRLTVL.

The rearrangement links TRBV6-6 to TRBJ2-1; 13 bases fit TRBD2. This CDR3 region has 16 residues. Losses at the gene ends were 2 bases for V and 4 bases for J; bases not matched to a gene: 2. Germline CDR1 reads MNHNY; CDR2 reads SVGAGI (reference sequence). The CDR3 sequence: CASSYLTSGGYNEQFF. The CDR3 bases are TGTGCCAGCAGTTACCTGACTAGCGGGGGGTACAATGAGCAGTTCTTC.

The genes are TRBV10-2 and TRBJ1-5; weak D call: TRBD1 (5 bases). Per the germline V gene, CDR1 is WSHSY and CDR2 is SAAADI. V was clipped by 5 bases and J by 7 bases, with 15 bases between them. This CDR3 has 14 residues. This CDR3 reads CASSLTGLSQPQHF. The CDR3 nucleotides are TGCGCCAGCAGTCTGACGGGACTGAGCCAGCCCCAGCATTTT.

The V call is TRBV6-4, the J call TRBJ2-3; tentatively, D is TRBD1 (7 bases). The germline gives CDR1 MRHNA, CDR2 SNTAGT. This CDR3 comprises 19 residues. Between the trimmed V and J ends, which lost 2 bases and 2 bases, there was a span of 23 bases. The CDR3 loop is CASSDPESRPGGLTDTQYF. CDR3 coding DNA: TGTGCCAGCAGTGACCCCGAGAGTCGACCAGGGGGACTCACAGATACGCAGTATTTT.

V gene TRBV7-8 combines with J gene TRBJ1-1; D uncertain. V was clipped by 1 base and J by 4 bases, with 16 bases between them. This CDR3 has 16 residues. The germline CDR1 and CDR2 sequences are SGHVS and FQNEAQ. CDR3 loop: CASSLGLSSTSTEAFF. The CDR3 DNA reads TGTGCCAGCAGCTTAGGCCTTAGCAGCACGAGCACTGAAGCTTTCTTT.

The chain is built from TRBV4-2 and TRBJ2-1; D might be TRBD1 (5 bases). Germline lookup yields CDR1 LGHNA and CDR2 YNFKEQ. V was clipped by 2 bases and J by 3 bases, with 17 bases between them. The CDR3 extends over 17 amino acids. This chain's CDR3 is CASSQPLSNRRYNEQFF. The CDR3 DNA is TGTGCCAGCAGCCAACCTCTCTCGAACAGGCGCTACAATGAGCAGTTCTTC.

This chain joins TRBV2 and TRBJ1-2, with TRBD1 matching 10 bases. CDR1 and CDR2 from the germline V gene are SNHLY and FYNNEI. After removal of 4 bases from V and 11 bases from J, the junction contained 16 bases not matched to a gene. The CDR3 has 16 amino acids. The CDR3 protein is CASSVETGGFYRGYTF. The CDR3 DNA reads TGTGCCAGCAGTGTGGAGACAGGGGGCTTTTACCGGGGATACACCTTC.

The J gene is TRBJ2-1, the V gene TRBV6-6, with D possibly TRBD1 on 6 matching bases. Trimming stripped 2 bases from V and 7 bases from J, with 12 bases between. The germline V gene has CDR1 MNHNY and CDR2 SVGAGI (reference sequence). The CDR3 consists of 14 residues. CDR3 loop: CASSYPVQGNEQFF. The CDR3 region has the DNA TGTGCCAGCAGTTACCCAGTACAGGGTAATGAGCAGTTCTTC.

The chain joins TRBV30 to TRBJ1-5; D may be TRBD1 (5 bases). CDR3 size: 13 residues. Germline CDR1 GTSNPN, CDR2 SVGIG (reference sequence). V was pared by 3 bases and J by 8 bases, with 14 bases between. CDR3 amino acids: CAWRGGSGEPQHF. Here the CDR3 DNA reads TGTGCCTGGAGGGGGGGGTCCGGAGAGCCCCAGCATTTT.

This chain connects TRBV7-2 to TRBJ2-7, with TRBD1 matching 9 bases. The CDR3 spans 14 residues. J gave up 3 bases and V 6 bases, and 6 bases lay outside the gene matches. Germline-derived CDR1 and CDR2 are SGHTA and FQGNSA. The DNA for the CDR3 is TGTGCCAGCAGAGAAGGGACAGGGTTCTACGAGCAGTACTTC. This sequence encodes CASREGTGFYEQYF.

A single count supports this clone. This chain links TRBV6-2 or TRBV6-3 with TRBJ2-1, with D possibly matching TRBD1 (5 bases). The germline V gene has CDR1 MNHEY and CDR2 SVGEGT. The CDR3 covers 12 residues. V was clipped by 0 bases and J by 12 bases, with 9 bases between them. The chain's CDR3 is CASSYSTGRQFF. For the CDR3, the DNA is TGTGCCAGCAGTTACTCTACAGGAAGGCAGTTCTTC.

V is TRBV11-3 and J is TRBJ2-3; a possible D gene is TRBD2 (6 bases). CDR3 size: 15 residues. With 5 bases removed from V and 4 bases from J, the gap between germline ends came to 16 bases. The germline gives CDR1 SGHNT, CDR2 YENEEA. The CDR3 DNA follows: TGTGCCAGCAGCCTCACACCGGGGGTGGCAGATACGCAGTATTTT. Amino acid sequence: CASSLTPGVADTQYF.

V and J are TRBV27 and TRBJ2-1; TRBD2 aligns across 8 bases. The V gene's germline CDR1 is MNHEY and CDR2 SMNVEV (reference sequence). This CDR3 has 16 residues. Trimming took 0 bases from V and 4 from J; bases not matched to a gene: 5. CDR3 sequence: CASSLSAGGGYNEQFF. CDR3 nucleotides: TGTGCCAGCAGTTTATCGGCGGGGGGTGGGTACAATGAGCAGTTCTTC.

V gene TRBV5-1 combines with J gene TRBJ2-5; 8 bases match TRBD2. CDR1 SGHRS and CDR2 YFSETQ come from the germline V gene. CDR3 length: 19 amino acids. Trimming at V came to 3 bases and at J to 8 bases, leaving 24 bases not matched to a gene. Here the CDR3 DNA reads TGCGCCAGCAGCTGGACGGCTACTAGCGGCCAGCGGATCAATGCCACCCAGTACTTC. It yields the protein CASSWTATSGQRINATQYF. Based on the CDR3 plus reference TRBV5-1 and TRBJ2-5, the full variable domain is KAGVTQTPRYLIKTRGQQVTLSCSPISGHRSVSWYQQTPGQGLQFLFEYFSETQRNKGNFPGRFSGRQFSNSRSEMNVSTLELGDSALYLCASSWTATSGQRINATQYFGPGTRLLVL.

The CDR3 region has the DNA TGTGCCAGCAGCCTCGGGGGTATGGGACAGAGGGAGCAGTTCTTC. Translated: CASSLGGMGQREQFF. This chain links TRBV7-3 with TRBJ2-1, with D perhaps matching TRBD1 (7 bases). The germline V gene encodes CDR1 SGHTA and CDR2 FQGTGA. The V end was cut by 5 bases, the J end by 10 bases, with 21 bases between. The CDR3 extends over 15 amino acids.